This TCR beta chain was captured by sequencing in a study of memory CD4+ T cells and cytomegalovirus serostatus. Across the whole study: Donors were healthy Belgian adults, 9 or 10 CMV seropositive and 20 to 25 seronegative.

The sort gate was single viable CD3+CD4+CD8-CD45RO+ cells for memory CD4+ T cells. Study-wide points: CD4+ memory repertoires contained about two fifths of the roughly 160 reported CMV TCRbeta sequences. Suggested: most of the CMV-linked TCR signature lies in CD4+ memory cells.

This clone was seen more than once but under ten times. Its antigen is still unknown. The V end was cut by 3 bases, the J end by 7 bases, with 27 bases between. CDR3 size: 19 residues. From germline, CDR1 is SEHNR and CDR2 FQNEAQ (reference sequence). Produced via immunoSEQ multiplex PCR; TCRdb's table is partial and in-frame only. The sample holds about 57,000 clones, around 85% seen once. Sequences were obtained from memory CD4+ T cells from blood. This receptor was taken from an adult in good health and CMV-seronegative. The chain is built from TRBV7-9 and TRBJ1-4; weak D call: TRBD1 (6 bases). The CDR3 loop reads CASSFGRLRGAQGSEKLFF. In DNA form, the CDR3 reads TGTGCCAGCAGCTTTGGCCGGTTACGGGGGGCGCAGGGGTCTGAAAAACTGTTTTTT.